The 3 T cell receptor beta chains given below trace back to one sample, sequenced in a study of cytomegalovirus exposure and HLA in healthy donors. Use of 60 Vbeta and 13 Jbeta primers characterized the PCR. Libraries were prepared by immunoSEQ multiplex PCR; TCRdb keeps only in-frame clonotypes and omits some of them. The sample records some 200,000 clones, about four fifths being singletons. The sequenced sample was PBMCs. The receptors shown here come from a girl aged 10 to 17 in good health and CMV-seropositive.

The gene calls are TRBV5-1 and TRBJ2-1, with 7 bases lining up with TRBD1. The CDR3 contains 13 residues. Unmatched junction bases numbered 10, after V lost 4 bases and J lost 12 bases. Germline V gene sequence: CDR1 SGHRS, CDR2 YFSETQ. The CDR3: CASSGGQVVGQFF. In nucleotides, the CDR3 is TGCGCCAGCAGCGGCGGACAGGTCGTCGGGCAGTTCTTC.

The chain recombines TRBV4-3 with TRBJ2-7, with a tentative D call TRBD1 (5 bases). Germline V gene lookup returns CDR1 LGHNA and CDR2 YSLEER. The CDR3 is 14 residues long. The germline V and J ends were trimmed by 4 bases and 2 bases, with 12 bases remaining between them. CDR3 coding DNA: TGCGCCAGCAGCCTGAAAGGGGTGCCCTACGAGCAGTACTTC. Translating gives CASSLKGVPYEQYF.

The chain joins TRBV6-5 to TRBJ2-3, with 8 bases lining up with TRBD2. The trim removed 7 bases at V and 2 bases at J, leaving 8 bases unmatched. In germline, CDR1 is MNHEY, CDR2 SVGAGI. The CDR3 loop spans 15 amino acids. CDR3 nucleotides: TGTGCCAGCACCAGGACTAGCCCATTCACAGATACGCAGTATTTT. It is translated as CASTRTSPFTDTQYF.